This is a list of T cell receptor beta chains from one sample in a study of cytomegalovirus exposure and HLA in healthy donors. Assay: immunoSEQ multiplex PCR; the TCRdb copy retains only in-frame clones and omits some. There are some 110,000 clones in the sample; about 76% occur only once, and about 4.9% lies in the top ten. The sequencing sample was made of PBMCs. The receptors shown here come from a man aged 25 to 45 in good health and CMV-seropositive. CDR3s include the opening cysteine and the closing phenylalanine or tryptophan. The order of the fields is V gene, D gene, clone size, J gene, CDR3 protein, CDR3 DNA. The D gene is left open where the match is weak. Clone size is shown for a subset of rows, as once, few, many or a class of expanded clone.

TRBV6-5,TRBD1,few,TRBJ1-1,CASRPTGGKAFF,TGTGCCAGCAGGCCGACAGGGGGCAAAGCTTTCTTT
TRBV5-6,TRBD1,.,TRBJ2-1,CASSFSPGQAYNEQFF,TGTGCCAGCAGCTTCTCCCCGGGACAGGCCTACAATGAGCAGTTCTTC
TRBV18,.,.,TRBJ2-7,CASSPSVGGYEQYF,TGTGCCAGCTCACCGAGTGTAGGGGGCTACGAGCAGTACTTC
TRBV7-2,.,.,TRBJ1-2,CASSLTAEMGYGYTF,TGTGCCAGCAGCTTAACAGCGGAGATGGGCTATGGCTACACCTTC
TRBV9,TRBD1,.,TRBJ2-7,CASSVGGQGNIYEQYF,TGTGCCAGCAGCGTAGGCGGACAGGGAAACATTTACGAGCAGTACTTC
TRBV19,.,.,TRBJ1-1,CASSIERVTEAFF,TGTGCCAGTAGTATAGAGAGGGTCACTGAAGCTTTCTTT
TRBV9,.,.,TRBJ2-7,CASSVGSSPTYEQYF,TGTGCCAGCAGCGTAGGGAGCTCCCCAACCTACGAGCAGTACTTC
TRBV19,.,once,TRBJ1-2,CASSLGGAYGYTF,TGTGCCAGTAGCCTAGGGGGAGCCTATGGCTACACCTTC
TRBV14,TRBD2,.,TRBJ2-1,CASSRLWTSAVNEQFF,TGTGCCAGCAGCCGGCTATGGACTAGCGCCGTAAATGAGCAGTTCTTC
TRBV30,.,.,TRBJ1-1,CAWSQISNTEAFF,TGTGCCTGGAGTCAGATCTCGAACACTGAAGCTTTCTTT
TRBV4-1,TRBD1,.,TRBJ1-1,CASSQGQGNTEAFF,TGCGCCAGCAGCCAAGGACAGGGGAACACTGAAGCTTTCTTT
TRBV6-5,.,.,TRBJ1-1,CASSYFRANTEAFF,TGTGCCAGCAGTTACTTTAGAGCGAACACTGAAGCTTTCTTT
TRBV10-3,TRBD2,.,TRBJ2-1,CAIRGLASRHNSYNEQFF,TGTGCCATCAGGGGACTAGCGAGCCGACATAACTCCTACAATGAGCAGTTCTTC
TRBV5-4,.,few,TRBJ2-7,CASSLAEQGPYEQYF,TGTGCCAGCAGCTTGGCCGAACAGGGACCCTACGAGCAGTACTTC
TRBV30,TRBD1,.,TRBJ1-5,CAWQGQGLNQPQHF,TGTGCCTGGCAGGGACAGGGGTTAAATCAGCCCCAGCATTTT